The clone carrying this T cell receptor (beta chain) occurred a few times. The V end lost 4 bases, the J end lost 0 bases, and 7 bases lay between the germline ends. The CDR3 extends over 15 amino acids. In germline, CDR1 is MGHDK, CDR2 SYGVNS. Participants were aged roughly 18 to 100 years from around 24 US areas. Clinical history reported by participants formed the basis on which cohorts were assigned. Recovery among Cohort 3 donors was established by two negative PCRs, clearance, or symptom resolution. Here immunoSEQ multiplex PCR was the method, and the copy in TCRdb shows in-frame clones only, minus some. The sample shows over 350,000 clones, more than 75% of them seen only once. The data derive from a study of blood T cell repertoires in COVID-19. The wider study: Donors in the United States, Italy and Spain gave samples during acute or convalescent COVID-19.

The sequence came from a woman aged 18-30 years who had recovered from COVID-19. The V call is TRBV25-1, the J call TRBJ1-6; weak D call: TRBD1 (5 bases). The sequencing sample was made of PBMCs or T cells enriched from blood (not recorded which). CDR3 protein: CASSGDSSYNSPLHF. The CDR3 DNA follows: TGTGCCAGCAGTGGCGACAGCTCCTATAATTCACCCCTCCACTTT.